The 27 T cell receptor beta chains listed next were all sequenced from one sample in a study of vaccination and CD4 T cells after COVID-19. Their target antigens are unknown. Treatment described: roughly 10-day PBMC culture with coronavirus spike peptide pools or control peptides (ViraFEST assay). Sequencing of cultured CD4+ T cell DNA used the Oncomine TCR Beta short-read assay. A single record per CDR3 protein comes from TCRdb applying MiXCR to the PCR reads. Among approximately 8,300 distinct CDR3 sequences, around 66% were seen once, and the ten largest hold about a sixth. Sample: cultured CD4+ T cells from blood, taken after SARS-CoV-2 vaccination. The receptor set was obtained from a human donor with COVID-19.

This clonotype was seen a handful of times. This sequence joins TRBV27 and TRBJ1-1; the D is unclear. The CDR3 consists of 16 residues. Germline V gene data show CDR1 as MNHEY and CDR2 as SMNVEV (reference sequence). Trimming pared 2 bases from V and 1 base from J, leaving 14 bases between. This CDR3 is CASSLDLGGRNTEAFF. CDR3 sequence (DNA): TGTGCCAGCAGTTTAGATCTGGGTGGGAGGAACACTGAAGCTTTCTTT.

The rearrangement links TRBV10-1 to TRBJ2-2; possible D gene TRBD1, 5 bases. The germline V gene encodes CDR1 WNHNN and CDR2 SYGVQD (reference sequence). Trimming took off 4 bases at V and 3 bases at J, with 12 bases between the two ends. The CDR3 covers 15 residues. As DNA, the CDR3 is TGCGCCAGCAGTGGAAGGGGTCGGGACACCGGGGAGCTGTTTTTT. Protein sequence: CASSGRGRDTGELFF.

The chain employs TRBV24-1 and TRBJ2-7; no clear D. The CDR3 spans 12 residues. The V gene's germline CDR1 is KGHDR and CDR2 SFDVKD. Deletions cut 4 bases from V and 7 bases from J, with 10 bases between. CDR3 DNA sequence: TGTGCCACCAGTGACTACCGAGAGGAGCAGTACTTC. Translated: CATSDYREEQYF.

V and J are TRBV27 and TRBJ1-5; TRBD1 might be the D (6 bases). Deletions cut 8 bases from V and 9 bases from J, with 23 bases between. The CDR3 runs 15 residues. Germline V gene sequence: CDR1 MNHEY, CDR2 SMNVEV (reference sequence). CDR3: CASRSARTVPVPQHF. CDR3 sequence (DNA): TGTGCCAGCCGATCCGCTCGGACAGTGCCGGTGCCCCAGCATTTT.

This clonotype was seen a handful of times. This chain links TRBV6-5 with TRBJ1-5, with TRBD1 as a possible D gene (5 bases). Deletions cut 0 bases from V and 4 bases from J, with 10 bases between. The CDR3 runs to 15 residues. Germline V gene lookup returns CDR1 MNHEY and CDR2 SVGAGI. The CDR3 region has the DNA TGTGCCAGCAGTTACTCGACGTCAGGGAATCAGCCCCAGCATTTT. It codes for CASSYSTSGNQPQHF.

This clonotype was observed a single time. CDR3 sequence: CASSYSNRGVTEAFF. DNA for the CDR3: TGTGCCAGCAGTTACTCGAACAGGGGGGTCACTGAAGCTTTCTTT. The chain has TRBV6-5 and TRBJ1-1, with TRBD1 identical over 8 bases. The CDR3 has 15 amino acids. From germline, CDR1 is MNHEY and CDR2 SVGAGI. Unmatched junction bases numbered 4, after V lost 0 bases and J lost 4 bases.

The chain carries TRBV11-3 and TRBJ2-5, with TRBD1 matching over 7 bases. V gave up 5 bases and J gave up 1 base; unmatched junction bases: 1. Germline-derived CDR1 and CDR2 are SGHNT and YENEEA. The CDR3 covers 13 residues. The CDR3 loop is CASSRGPQETQYF. The CDR3 region has the DNA TGTGCCAGCAGCAGGGGGCCCCAAGAGACCCAGTACTTC.

CDR3 in amino acids: CALRLAYRTSGSLRGLEQYF. Written as DNA, the CDR3 is TGTGCCTTGAGGCTGGCATACCGGACTAGCGGGTCTCTCCGGGGCCTCGAGCAGTACTTC. This chain links TRBV6-4 with TRBJ2-7; 11 bases map to TRBD2. Germline V CDR1 and CDR2: MRHNA, SNTAGT. The CDR3 is 20 amino acids. Unmatched junction bases numbered 30, after V lost 11 bases and J lost 6 bases.

The J gene is TRBJ1-6, the V gene TRBV20-1, with 9 bases fitting TRBD1. Trimming at V came to 6 bases and at J to 7 bases, leaving 10 bases not matched to a gene. Germline V gene data show CDR1 as DFQATT and CDR2 as SNEGSKA (reference sequence). The CDR3 totals 15 residues. The CDR3 bases are TGCAGTGCCAAAACCTTACAGGGGGCGAATTCACCCCTCCACTTT. Translation gives CSAKTLQGANSPLHF.

The chain couples TRBV19 to TRBJ1-1; D is uncertain. V lost 2 bases to trimming and J lost 1 base, with 8 bases between them. The CDR3 totals 14 residues. Germline V lookup: CDR1 LNHDA, CDR2 SQIVND (reference sequence). The DNA of the CDR3 is TGTGCCAGTAGTATATGGCCCGGGAACACTGAAGCTTTCTTT. The encoded protein is CASSIWPGNTEAFF.

This sequence joins TRBV20-1 and TRBJ1-6; TRBD1 might be the D (6 bases). Germline V gene sequence: CDR1 DFQATT, CDR2 SNEGSKA (reference sequence). V lost 3 bases to trimming and J lost 10 bases, with 22 bases between them. The CDR3 extends over 16 amino acids. The DNA for the CDR3 is TGCAGTGCTAGGGAAACCAGGGGTGCTACTTCATCACCCCTCCACTTT. It yields the protein CSARETRGATSSPLHF.

The chain carries TRBV12-3 or TRBV12-4 and TRBJ1-5; tentative D call: TRBD1 (5 bases). V was trimmed by 8 bases and J by 6 bases, leaving 14 bases between them. The CDR3 has 13 residues. The CDR3: CASRDLVGQPQHF. The CDR3, as DNA: TGTGCCAGCCGGGACTTGGTCGGTCAGCCCCAGCATTTT.

This clonotype is deemed medium-sized (0.01 to 0.1%). As DNA, the CDR3 is TGTGCCAGCAGCGGGGCAGGGACAGTGAACCTTGGGGGGGCCAACGTCCTGACTTTC. Translation: CASSGAGTVNLGGANVLTF. The chain combines TRBV7-8 with TRBJ2-6; 7 nucleotides match TRBD1. Germline-derived CDR1 and CDR2 are SGHVS and FQNEAQ. The CDR3 consists of 19 residues. The V gene end was trimmed by 5 bases and the J gene end by 4 bases; junction bases not matched to a gene: 17.

The chain combines TRBV21-1 with TRBJ2-3; TRBD1, the D gene given by the table, was not confirmed from the DNA. TRBV21-1 is a pseudogene segment. This CDR3 comprises 16 residues. CDR3 sequence reads: CASSKSGGSHTDTQYF. CDR3 sequence (DNA): TGTGCCAGCAGCAAATCCGGGGGCAGCCACACAGATACGCAGTATTTT.

Written as DNA, the CDR3 is TGTGCCAGCAGTTTACGTCGCCAGTTGAACACTGAAGCTTTCTTT. Residues: CASSLRRQLNTEAFF. The chain is built from TRBV28 and TRBJ1-1; no firm D call. This CDR3 has 15 residues. The germline gives CDR1 MDHEN, CDR2 SYDVKM. The germline V and J ends were trimmed by 2 bases and 0 bases, with 10 bases remaining between them.

The rearrangement joins TRBV29-1 to TRBJ2-5; D is ambiguous. The CDR3 spans 11 residues. V was clipped by 4 bases and J by 5 bases, with 8 bases between them. CDR1 is SQVTM and CDR2 is ANQGSEA in the germline V gene. The CDR3, as DNA: TGCAGCGTTGCCATCGGGGAGACCCAGTACTTC. Residues: CSVAIGETQYF.

Judged by abundance, this clonotype is large (0.1 to 1%). This chain joins TRBV24-1 and TRBJ2-2; D is tentatively TRBD1 or TRBD2 (5 bases each). With 8 bases removed from V and 0 bases from J, the gap between germline ends came to 15 bases. From germline, CDR1 is KGHDR and CDR2 SFDVKD. The CDR3 totals 16 residues. CDR3 nucleotides: TGTGCCACCATGAGGGGAACACCATCGAACACCGGGGAGCTGTTTTTT. As protein: CATMRGTPSNTGELFF.

The J gene is TRBJ2-6, the V gene TRBV29-1; no clear D. Looked up from germline, CDR1 is SQVTM and CDR2 is ANQGSEA. Trimming stripped 1 base from V and 2 bases from J, with 6 bases between. CDR3 length: 14 residues. This chain's CDR3 is CSVEGQTGANVLTF. As DNA, the CDR3 is TGCAGCGTTGAAGGTCAGACTGGGGCCAACGTCCTGACTTTC.

This clonotype is deemed hyperexpanded. The chain has TRBV6-1 and TRBJ1-5; no clear D gene. This CDR3 has 14 amino acids. Germline loops: CDR1 MNHNS, CDR2 SASEGT. Trimming removed 3 bases from V and 6 bases from J, with 12 bases in between. The CDR3 nucleotides are TGTGCCAGCAGTGAGGGTCCCTCCTCTCAGCCCCAGCATTTT. Protein sequence: CASSEGPSSQPQHF.

V and J are TRBV12-3 or TRBV12-4 and TRBJ1-1; 8 bases align to TRBD1. J was trimmed by 2 bases and V by 6 bases; bases with no gene match: 8. There are 15 residues in the CDR3. The CDR3 protein is CASRYNDRGNTEAFF. The CDR3 coding sequence is TGTGCCAGCAGGTACAATGACAGGGGTAACACTGAAGCTTTCTTT.

This clonotype was seen a single time. The chain links TRBV6-2 or TRBV6-3 to TRBJ2-5, with 8 bases matching TRBD1. This CDR3 has 15 amino acids. Germline CDR1 reads MNHEY; CDR2 reads SVGEGT. V shed 2 bases and J 4 bases; nucleotides not matched to a gene: 6. The CDR3 loop is CASSYAGQGRETQYF. The CDR3 DNA is TGTGCCAGCAGTTACGCCGGACAGGGTCGAGAGACCCAGTACTTC.

The J gene is TRBJ2-5, the V gene TRBV20-1; TRBD2 matches at 9 bases. CDR1 and CDR2 (germline): DFQATT, SNEGSKA (reference sequence). The junction had 9 bases not matched to a gene; V was cut back by 6 bases and J by 7 bases. The CDR3 totals 13 residues. The DNA for the CDR3 is TGCAGTGCCAGACTAGCGGCTGGTGTGACCCAGTACTTC. It is translated as CSARLAAGVTQYF.

The chain combines TRBV11-1 with TRBJ2-5, with a tentative D call TRBD2 (6 bases). The V gene's germline CDR1 is SGHAT and CDR2 FQDESV (reference sequence). This CDR3 spans 15 amino acids. The V and J ends lost 7 bases and 0 bases respectively, with 15 bases between them. The CDR3 reads CASTPGAGNQETQYF. CDR3 nucleotide sequence: TGTGCCAGCACCCCCGGAGCGGGTAACCAAGAGACCCAGTACTTC. Drawing the rest from reference TRBV11-1 and TRBJ2-5, the complete variable domain is EAEVAQSPRYKITEKSQAVAFWCDPISGHATLYWYRQILGQGPELLVQFQDESVVDDSQLPKDRFSAERLKGVDSTLKIQPAELGDSAMYLCASTPGAGNQETQYFGPGTRLLVL.

V and J are TRBV20-1 and TRBJ1-5; TRBD1 matches at 10 bases. Germline assignment: CDR1 DFQATT and CDR2 SNEGSKA (reference sequence). This CDR3 contains 13 residues. The ends lost 7 bases at V and 8 bases at J; junction bases unmatched: 8. The CDR3 nucleotides are TGCAGTGTTGCCGGGACAGGGGTTAAGCCCCAGCATTTT. As protein: CSVAGTGVKPQHF.

The CDR3 here is CATSGGASGNTIYF. The CDR3, as DNA: TGTGCCACATCTGGGGGGGCCTCTGGAAACACCATATATTTT. The gene calls are TRBV6-1 and TRBJ1-3; D may be TRBD1 (6 bases). Germline CDR1 is MNHNS and CDR2 is SASEGT. This CDR3 region has 14 residues. Trimming cost V 10 bases and J 0 bases, with 13 bases left between them.

There are a few counts of this clonotype. The CDR3: CSVRQGVDQPQHF. For the CDR3, the DNA is TGCAGTGTAAGGCAGGGGGTTGATCAGCCCCAGCATTTT. The chain employs TRBV20-1 and TRBJ1-5, with TRBD1 matching 7 bases. Looked up from germline, CDR1 is DFQATT and CDR2 is SNEGSKA (reference sequence). This CDR3 has 13 amino acids. J gave up 5 bases and V 7 bases, and 8 bases lay outside the gene matches.

V usage is TRBV10-1 and J usage is TRBJ1-5; D might be TRBD1 (6 bases). V was shortened by 1 base and J by 6 bases, with 10 bases between the two germline ends. This CDR3 is built from 14 residues. Germline lookup yields CDR1 WNHNN and CDR2 SYGVQD (reference sequence). The CDR3 is CASSEFGRGQPQHF. CDR3 sequence (DNA): TGCGCCAGCAGTGAGTTTGGCAGGGGTCAGCCCCAGCATTTT.